The entry that follows covers one T cell receptor beta chain sequence. Its antigen is currently unknown. Ophthalmopathy-affected donors exhibited moderate-to-severe activity, CAS ≥3, NOSPECS ≥4, and duration under 3 months. RNA transcripts yielded amplified TCR beta CDR3 regions. Scientists carried out first-round RT-PCR using HTBI primers and then a second-round multiplex PCR. TCRdb re-called the multiplex PCR reads through MiXCR, storing one row per CDR3 protein. The data hold almost 400,000 distinct CDR3 sequences, with about 18% observed a single time. These data belong to a study of Graves' ophthalmopathy and Graves' hyperthyroidism. The wider study: Peripheral blood samples were taken at initial diagnosis, before any treatment. Study-wide points: A 13-signature model separated ophthalmopathy from stable hyperthyroidism, reaching 85% to 90% sensitivity and roughly 81% specificity cross-validated. Most expanded clonotypes from thyroid (those above 0.001 frequency) were also found in blood.

The V and J ends lost 0 bases and 0 bases respectively, with 10 bases between them. This CDR3 is built from 15 residues. The germline gives CDR1 SGDLS, CDR2 YYNGEE. The TCR was taken from a woman aged 18-35 years with Graves' ophthalmopathy. Sequencing used peripheral blood. The chain is built from TRBV9 and TRBJ2-7; no definite D call. In nucleotides, the CDR3 is TGTGCCAGCAGCGTAGCTGGCAGGAACTCCTACGAGCAGTACTTC. This translates into CASSVAGRNSYEQYF.